This entry is about one TCR beta chain. In this sample, this clone turned up once. No antigen is known for it. Base qualities were left out, and no much larger clone turns up one base away. The data originate from a study of cytomegalovirus exposure and HLA in healthy donors (dated by TCRdb to 2017 to 2019). In terms of the full investigation: The roughly 650 repertoires of the first cohort and the roughly 110 validation repertoires were produced on the same platform, according to a later analysis. The study aimed to test whether cataloging public T cell receptors could reveal signatures of past pathogen exposure. Besides the first cohort of roughly 640 subjects, a separate validation cohort made up of 95 to 150 different subjects was used. High-throughput TCR immunosequencing, statistical association of individual TCRs with disease status, and machine learning were combined to predict cytomegalovirus infection status. The paper's findings and limits, for the study overall: Across donors, most TCR sequences were observed very rarely, whereas some public TCRs were present in many individuals. The validation cohort had no HLA typing available for a later analysis, so co-occurrence within that cohort was assessed over all 120 or so repertoires. The classifier was reported to diagnose cytomegalovirus status with high specificity and sensitivity in both the original cohort and the validation cohort. A later analysis found that TCRs clustered in the first cohort also tended to co-occur in the 120 validation repertoires, with 94% of cluster scores above 0. The study gave a list of 150 to 200 TCR beta chains associated with cytomegalovirus. According to the authors, the approach could potentially be generalized to other disease states and immunological phenotypes. A few of the identified cytomegalovirus-associated TCR beta chains were confirmed in vitro to be specific for cytomegalovirus antigens.

Libraries were constructed by the immunoSEQ multiplex PCR assay. In the original analysis: To diagnose cytomegalovirus status from the catalog of TCR beta chain sequences, a statistical classification framework was built. The table comes from immuneACCESS by way of TCRdb, which keeps in-frame sequences with V and J called. Part of the clones is missing from these tables; in studies checked, under half for an unresolved V gene and the rest for unknown reasons. The V and J calls and clone size come from that table; D and trimming were worked out from the DNA. Here the sample has 55,000 to 65,000 clones; around 94% occur a single time. Clones ranked in the top ten supply about 1.1% of the sample. Donors formed part of the validation cohort, which comprised 120 subjects and was distinct from the first cohort of under 750 subjects. From the cysteine up to the phenylalanine, the CDR3 has a length of 18 residues. The sequence is cut down to CDR3 DNA, 54 bases in frame from base 1. Trimmed from V: 4 bases; trimmed from J: 0 bases; junction bases lacking a gene match: 9. The germline V gene provides CDR1 MGHRA and CDR2 YSYEKL.

The chain links TRBV4-1 with TRBJ2-4; 10 bases in between match TRBD2. The material sequenced was PBMCs. The TCR comes from a man between 18 and 29 years old in good health and CMV-seronegative. The nucleotide sequence reads TGCGCCAGCAGCCCTCCCCTAGCGGGGGACCTAGCCAAAAACATTCAGTACTTC. This encodes CASSPPLAGDLAKNIQYF.